Listed here is a single T cell receptor beta chain. The data belong to a study of control samples from healthy donors and cancer patients. Assay used: immunoSEQ multiplex PCR; TCRdb lists only in-frame clones, some missing. The data contain some 54,000 clones, around 95% of them singletons. The clonotype comes from a woman between 25 and 40 years old in good health. The sample consisted of blood.

CDR3 DNA: TGTGCCAGCAGAAAATCTGGGGTTCAGTACTTC. Translation gives CASRKSGVQYF. The rearrangement uses TRBV2 and TRBJ2-4; the D is unclear. Germline assignment: CDR1 SNHLY and CDR2 FYNNEI. The CDR3 is 11 amino acids. V was trimmed by 6 bases and J by 11 bases, leaving 11 bases between them. Drawing the rest from reference TRBV2 and TRBJ2-4, the complete variable domain is EPEVTQTPSHQVTQMGQEVILRCVPISNHLYFYWYRQILGQKVEFLVSFYNNEISEKSEIFDDQFSVERPDGSNFTLKIRSTKLEDSAMYFCASRKSGVQYFGAGTRLSVL.